This is a list of T cell receptor beta chains from one sample in a study of blood T cells in healthy people across ages. TCRdb re-called the 5' RACE reads through MiXCR, storing one row per CDR3 protein. The table records some 800,000 distinct CDR3 sequences, around two fifths of them present only once. The source material was blood. Every receptor here comes from a man aged 60 to 75 in good health. Each CDR3 is given with its conserved first and last residue. The D gene is left open where the match is weak. Some rows mark clone size as missing; the rest say once, few, many or name a class of expanded clone.

v_gene: TRBV7-9; d_gene: TRBD1; abundance: .; j_gene: TRBJ2-7; CDR3nt: TGTGCCAGCAGCTTAGGGGGACAGGGCCACGAGCAGTACTTC; CDR3aa: CASSLGGQGHEQYF
v_gene: TRBV5-5; d_gene: .; abundance: .; j_gene: TRBJ2-3; CDR3nt: TGTGCCAGCAGCTTGGCTGACAGGTCAACAGATACGCAGTATTTT; CDR3aa: CASSLADRSTDTQYF
v_gene: TRBV7-9; d_gene: .; abundance: .; j_gene: TRBJ2-3; CDR3nt: TGTGCCAGCAGCAACTACGGACAGAACACAGATACGCAGTATTTT; CDR3aa: CASSNYGQNTDTQYF
v_gene: TRBV27; d_gene: TRBD1; abundance: few; j_gene: TRBJ1-2; CDR3nt: TGTGCCAGCAAGAAGAGACAGGGGGGCAATTACTATGGCTACACCTTC; CDR3aa: CASKKRQGGNYYGYTF
v_gene: TRBV6-1; d_gene: .; abundance: .; j_gene: TRBJ2-7; CDR3nt: TGTGCCAGCAGGATGGTTAATGAGCAGTACTTC; CDR3aa: CASRMVNEQYF
v_gene: TRBV2; d_gene: TRBD1; abundance: .; j_gene: TRBJ1-2; CDR3nt: TGTGCCAGCAACCCGGACAGGGGAGCAGATGGCTACACCTTC; CDR3aa: CASNPDRGADGYTF
v_gene: TRBV7-2; d_gene: TRBD1; abundance: .; j_gene: TRBJ1-6; CDR3nt: TGTGCCAGCAGCCCTAAGGGGGACAGGGGCGTTGGGAATTCACCCCTCCACTTT; CDR3aa: CASSPKGDRGVGNSPLHF
v_gene: TRBV4-3; d_gene: .; abundance: few; j_gene: TRBJ2-6; CDR3nt: TGCGCCAGCAGCCAAGACTTAGCGGCCTCCACTATTGGGGCCAACGTCCTGACTTTC; CDR3aa: CASSQDLAASTIGANVLTF
v_gene: TRBV10-3; d_gene: TRBD2; abundance: .; j_gene: TRBJ2-3; CDR3nt: TGTGCCATCAGTGTATCCGTACCTAGCGGGGGACAAGATACGCAGTATTTT; CDR3aa: CAISVSVPSGGQDTQYF
v_gene: TRBV7-2; d_gene: TRBD1; abundance: .; j_gene: TRBJ2-7; CDR3nt: TGTGCCAGCAGCTTAGAGACAGGGGTCTACGAGCAGTACTTC; CDR3aa: CASSLETGVYEQYF
v_gene: TRBV20-1; d_gene: TRBD1; abundance: .; j_gene: TRBJ1-5; CDR3nt: TGCAGTGCTACCCGAGGGACAGGGGATCAGCCCCAGCATTTT; CDR3aa: CSATRGTGDQPQHF
v_gene: TRBV6-2/TRBV6-3; d_gene: .; abundance: .; j_gene: TRBJ2-4; CDR3nt: TGTGCCAGCAGGACTGTTCCTTTAGACATTCAGTACTTC; CDR3aa: CASRTVPLDIQYF
v_gene: TRBV5-6; d_gene: TRBD2; abundance: .; j_gene: TRBJ2-3; CDR3nt: TGTGCCAGCAGCTTCAGTACTAGCGGGGGTCCTGTGTATTTT; CDR3aa: CASSFSTSGGPVYF
v_gene: TRBV18; d_gene: TRBD2; abundance: .; j_gene: TRBJ2-5; CDR3nt: TGTGTCAGCTCACCTGACGGGGCGCGGGGGGAGACCCAGTACTTC; CDR3aa: CVSSPDGARGETQYF
v_gene: TRBV13; d_gene: .; abundance: .; j_gene: TRBJ2-5; CDR3nt: TGTGCCAGCAGCTTAGGCCTGAAGAGACAGACCTTGAGGGAGCAGTACTTC; CDR3aa: CASSLGLKRQTLREQYF
v_gene: TRBV4-3; d_gene: TRBD2; abundance: .; j_gene: TRBJ2-2; CDR3nt: TGCGCCAGCAGCTACTCTGTGAAGCGGGGGAACACCGGGGAGCTGTTTTTT; CDR3aa: CASSYSVKRGNTGELFF
v_gene: TRBV15; d_gene: .; abundance: .; j_gene: TRBJ2-7; CDR3nt: TGTGCCACCAGCAGAGATGTAGGGCCCGACGAGCAGTACTTC; CDR3aa: CATSRDVGPDEQYF
v_gene: TRBV20-1; d_gene: TRBD1; abundance: .; j_gene: TRBJ2-3; CDR3nt: TGCAGTGCCCGGGACAGCCCCGAAGACACGCAGTATTTT; CDR3aa: CSARDSPEDTQYF
v_gene: TRBV20-1; d_gene: .; abundance: few; j_gene: TRBJ1-2; CDR3nt: TGCAGTGCTATAGCAGGGGCGTATGGCTACACCTTC; CDR3aa: CSAIAGAYGYTF
v_gene: TRBV25-1; d_gene: .; abundance: .; j_gene: TRBJ1-1; CDR3nt: TGTGCCAGCAGTGGCGGAGGGATCACTGAAGCTTTCTTT; CDR3aa: CASSGGGITEAFF
v_gene: TRBV29-1; d_gene: .; abundance: .; j_gene: TRBJ2-1; CDR3nt: TGCAACCTCTTCCGCTGTCAAGTCCAGTTCTTC; CDR3aa: CNLFRCQVQFF
v_gene: TRBV7-9; d_gene: .; abundance: .; j_gene: TRBJ2-7; CDR3nt: TGTGCCAGCAGCCGGGCTAGCTCCTACAATGAGCAGTACTTC; CDR3aa: CASSRASSYNEQYF
v_gene: TRBV12-3/TRBV12-4; d_gene: .; abundance: .; j_gene: TRBJ1-5; CDR3nt: TGTGCCAGCACCCTTGCGGGGTTAGGCAATCAGCCCCAGCATTTT; CDR3aa: CASTLAGLGNQPQHF
v_gene: TRBV7-9; d_gene: TRBD2; abundance: many; j_gene: TRBJ2-7; CDR3nt: TGTGCCAGCAGCGCCGACCTTGGACTAGCGGGGGGCCACTCCTACGAGCAGTACTTC; CDR3aa: CASSADLGLAGGHSYEQYF
v_gene: TRBV7-9; d_gene: .; abundance: .; j_gene: TRBJ2-7; CDR3nt: TGTGCCAGCAGCCAGGGTAATGACGACGAGCAGTACTTC; CDR3aa: CASSQGNDDEQYF
v_gene: TRBV29-1; d_gene: .; abundance: few; j_gene: TRBJ1-5; CDR3nt: TGCAGCGTAGGGCAGAATAGCAATCAGCCCCAGCATTTT; CDR3aa: CSVGQNSNQPQHF
v_gene: TRBV2; d_gene: TRBD2; abundance: .; j_gene: TRBJ2-5; CDR3nt: TGTGCCAGCAGTGACATCGCCGGACTAGCGGGGGGCCGATACCAAGAGACCCAGTACTTC; CDR3aa: CASSDIAGLAGGRYQETQYF
v_gene: TRBV6-5; d_gene: .; abundance: .; j_gene: TRBJ2-6; CDR3nt: TGTGCCAGCAGTCCTCCAACCTCTGGGGCCAACGTCCTGACTTTC; CDR3aa: CASSPPTSGANVLTF